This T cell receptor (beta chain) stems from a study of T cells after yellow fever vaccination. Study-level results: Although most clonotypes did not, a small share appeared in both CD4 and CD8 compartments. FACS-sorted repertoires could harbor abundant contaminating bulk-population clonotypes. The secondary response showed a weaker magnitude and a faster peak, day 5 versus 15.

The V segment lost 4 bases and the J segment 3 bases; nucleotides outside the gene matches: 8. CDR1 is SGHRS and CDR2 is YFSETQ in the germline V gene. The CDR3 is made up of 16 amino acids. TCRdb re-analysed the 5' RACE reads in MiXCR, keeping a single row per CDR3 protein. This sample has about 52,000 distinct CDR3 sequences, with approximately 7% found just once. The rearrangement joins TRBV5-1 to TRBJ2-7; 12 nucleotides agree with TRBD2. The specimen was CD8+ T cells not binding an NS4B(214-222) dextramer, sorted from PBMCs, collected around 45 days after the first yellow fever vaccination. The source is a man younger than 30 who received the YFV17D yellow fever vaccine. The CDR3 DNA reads TGCGCCAGCAGCCCGACTAGCGGGGGCCCGAACTACGAGCAGTACGTC. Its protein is CASSPTSGGPNYEQYV.